A single sample is the source of the 25 T cell receptor beta chains below, sequenced in a study of cytomegalovirus exposure and HLA in healthy donors. Assay used: immunoSEQ multiplex PCR; TCRdb lists only in-frame clones, some missing. Among 60,000 to 80,000 clones listed, 85% were seen once. Sequencing was carried out using PBMCs. The receptors stem from a man aged 25 to 40 in good health and CMV-seronegative.

The chain couples TRBV10-3 to TRBJ2-2; 11 bases line up with TRBD2. Germline V gene sequence: CDR1 ENHRY, CDR2 SYGVKD. V shed 4 bases, J shed 1 base, and the junction held 5 bases outside the gene matches. CDR3 length: 17 amino acids. The CDR3 sequence is CAISGRLAGKNTGELFF. For the CDR3, the DNA is TGTGCCATCAGTGGTCGACTAGCGGGGAAGAACACCGGGGAGCTGTTTTTT.

The genes are TRBV4-2 and TRBJ2-7; D is undetermined. The CDR3 is made up of 14 amino acids. The V and J ends lost 5 bases and 0 bases respectively, with 11 bases between them. CDR1 is LGHNA, CDR2 YNFKEQ, per germline. The CDR3 spells CASSISSSSYEQYF. CDR3 bases: TGTGCCAGCAGCATTAGTTCCTCCTCCTACGAGCAGTACTTC.

The rearrangement joins TRBV7-3 to TRBJ2-2, with TRBD2 identical over 8 bases. With V trimmed by 5 bases and J by 4 bases, 6 bases remained unmatched. CDR3 length: 15 amino acids. Germline assignment: CDR1 SGHTA and CDR2 FQGTGA. CDR3: CASSNSGIPTGELFF. The CDR3 nucleotides are TGTGCCAGCAGCAATAGCGGGATCCCCACCGGGGAGCTGTTTTTT. Complete variable domain (other parts from reference TRBV7-3 and TRBJ2-2): GAGVSQTPSNKVTEKGKYVELRCDPISGHTALYWYRQSLGQGPEFLIYFQGTGAADDSGLPNDRFFAVRPEGSVSTLKIQRTERGDSAVYLCASSNSGIPTGELFFGEGSRLTVL.

The chain carries TRBV11-2 and TRBJ2-2, with TRBD2 as a possible D gene (5 bases). V lost 5 bases and J 0 bases, leaving 10 bases between the germline ends. Germline assignment: CDR1 SGHAT and CDR2 FQNNGV. This CDR3 spans 15 amino acids. CDR3 DNA sequence: TGTGCCAGCAGCCCGAGGGCCGCGAACACCGGGGAGCTGTTTTTT. It specifies CASSPRAANTGELFF.

This clone was picked up one time. The CDR3 spells CASTGQNIQYF. In DNA form, the CDR3 reads TGTGCAAGTACAGGGCAAAACATTCAGTACTTC. The J gene is TRBJ2-4, the V gene TRBV12-2; TRBD1 is taken as the D call from the table, unchecked against the DNA. TRBV12-2 is tagged as a pseudogene. The CDR3 is made up of 11 amino acids.

The chain has TRBV7-3 and TRBJ2-3, with TRBD1 matching 7 bases. The germline gives CDR1 SGHTA, CDR2 FQGTGA. CDR3 size: 13 residues. The V segment lost 4 bases and the J segment 5 bases; nucleotides outside the gene matches: 3. The CDR3 DNA reads as TGTGCCAGCAGCTCGACAGGGATAGATACGCAGTATTTT. Translation gives CASSSTGIDTQYF.

This clone was observed once. As DNA, the CDR3 is TGTGCCAGCACCACAGGAATCCGGCTTGAAGCTTTCTTT. It translates to CASTTGIRLEAFF. The V and J genes are TRBV2 and TRBJ1-1; D possibly corresponds to TRBD1 (5 bases). Germline V CDR1 and CDR2: SNHLY, FYNNEI. The ends were cut back, 7 bases at V and 7 bases at J, with 16 bases in the middle. This CDR3 is 13 amino acids long.

The chain joins TRBV5-5 to TRBJ2-3; 11 positions match TRBD2. The trim removed 4 bases at V and 2 bases at J, leaving 6 bases unmatched. The CDR3 has 16 residues. Germline values: CDR1 SGHKS, CDR2 YYEKEE (reference sequence). This chain's CDR3 is CASSEGLAETTDTQYF. As DNA, the CDR3 is TGTGCCAGCAGCGAGGGACTAGCGGAAACCACAGATACGCAGTATTTT.

This chain uses TRBV5-1 with TRBJ1-4; D unclear. V was shortened by 4 bases and J by 11 bases, with 15 bases between the two germline ends. CDR1 and CDR2 from the germline V gene are SGHRS and YFSETQ. There are 13 residues in the CDR3. The CDR3 nucleotides are TGCGCCAGCAGCCAGGAAGTCTCGGGGAAACTGTTTTTT. It encodes CASSQEVSGKLFF.

The rearrangement links TRBV28 to TRBJ2-3; D not certain. The germline CDR1 and CDR2 sequences are MDHEN and SYDVKM. This CDR3 is built from 15 residues. Trimming stripped 2 bases from V and 2 bases from J, with 11 bases between. CDR3 in DNA: TGTGCCAGCAGTTTAAGAGTTCCCTACACAGATACGCAGTATTTT. As protein: CASSLRVPYTDTQYF. Drawing the rest from reference TRBV28 and TRBJ2-3, the complete variable domain is DVKVTQSSRYLVKRTGEKVFLECVQDMDHENMFWYRQDPGLGLRLIYFSYDVKMKEKGDIPEGYSVSREKKERFSLILESASTNQTSMYLCASSLRVPYTDTQYFGPGTRLTVL.

This chain links TRBV2 with TRBJ2-7; maybe TRBD1 (6 bases). V lost 5 bases to trimming and J lost 5 bases, with 16 bases between them. CDR3 length: 14 amino acids. Germline V gene data show CDR1 as SNHLY and CDR2 as FYNNEI. The CDR3 bases are TGTGCCAGCAGTCTTGGCAGGGGAGTCGACGAGCAGTACTTC. Translating it yields CASSLGRGVDEQYF.

Remarks on this clone: Different DNA sequences within this sample yield the same CDR3. The chain couples TRBV5-1 to TRBJ1-1, with D possibly being TRBD1 (5 bases). V lost 0 bases and J 0 bases, leaving 9 bases between the germline ends. CDR1 and CDR2 (germline): SGHRS, YFSETQ. The CDR3 loop spans 15 amino acids. As DNA, the CDR3 is TGCGCCAGCAGCTTGGGCGGGGGAATGAACACTGAAGCTTTCTTT. It translates to CASSLGGGMNTEAFF. The variable domain in full, with the rest retrieved from reference TRBV5-1 and TRBJ1-1, is KAGVTQTPRYLIKTRGQQVTLSCSPISGHRSVSWYQQTPGQGLQFLFEYFSETQRNKGNFPGRFSGRQFSNSRSEMNVSTLELGDSALYLCASSLGGGMNTEAFFGQGTRLTVV.

This clone has more than one count but fewer than ten. This chain uses TRBV30 with TRBJ1-6; D is uncertain. The CDR3 is 17 residues long. From germline, CDR1 is GTSNPN and CDR2 SVGIG (reference sequence). The V end was cut by 0 bases, the J end by 0 bases, with 12 bases between. The CDR3 is CAWSVIEGSSYNSPLHF. DNA for the CDR3: TGTGCCTGGAGTGTAATCGAAGGGAGCTCCTATAATTCACCCCTCCACTTT.

About this clone: Other nucleotide sequences from this sample produce the same CDR3. This rearrangement joins TRBV12-5 to TRBJ2-7; D possibly corresponds to TRBD1 (6 bases). Trimming removed 7 bases from V and 5 bases from J, with 12 bases in between. Germline V CDR1 and CDR2: LGHNT, FRNRAP. CDR3 size: 12 residues. This CDR3 reads CASATGRNEQYV. The CDR3 nucleotides are TGTGCTAGTGCTACAGGGCGCAACGAGCAGTACGTC.

The chain combines TRBV28 with TRBJ2-1; 14 nucleotides match TRBD2. The ends lost 6 bases at V and 0 bases at J; junction bases unmatched: 10. The CDR3 totals 19 residues. CDR1 is MDHEN, CDR2 SYDVKM, per germline. The CDR3 is CASRPPGLAGESSYNEQFF. DNA of the CDR3: TGTGCCAGCAGACCCCCGGGACTAGCGGGGGAAAGCTCCTACAATGAGCAGTTCTTC.

The rearrangement links TRBV5-1 to TRBJ1-4, with 12 positions matching TRBD1. J was trimmed by 8 bases and V by 4 bases; bases with no gene match: 3. This CDR3 has 14 amino acids. Germline CDR1 and CDR2: SGHRS and YFSETQ. The CDR3 is CASSAGTGGEKLFF. The CDR3 nucleotides are TGCGCCAGCAGCGCCGGGACAGGGGGCGAAAAACTGTTTTTT.

The chain employs TRBV28 and TRBJ2-7; 8 bases match TRBD1. With 5 bases clipped from V and 1 base from J, the junction kept 1 base outside the gene matches. Germline V gene sequence: CDR1 MDHEN, CDR2 SYDVKM. This CDR3 region has 13 residues. The DNA for the CDR3 is TGTGCCAGCAGTCGGACAGGGTCCTACGAGCAGTACGTC. It specifies CASSRTGSYEQYV.

The chain is built from TRBV7-6 and TRBJ2-2, with D perhaps matching TRBD1 (6 bases). There are 15 residues in the CDR3. Trimming removed 2 bases from V and 7 bases from J, with 14 bases in between. CDR1 SGHVS and CDR2 FNYEAQ come from the germline V gene. Here the CDR3 reads CASSLYLQGIGELFF. The DNA for the CDR3 is TGTGCCAGCAGCTTATACTTACAGGGAATCGGGGAGCTGTTTTTT.

The rearrangement uses TRBV11-1 and TRBJ2-7, with D unresolved. Trimming stripped 0 bases from V and 0 bases from J, with 9 bases between. CDR3 size: 15 residues. Germline V CDR1 and CDR2: SGHAT, FQDESV (reference sequence). CDR3 in DNA: TGTGCCAGCAGCTTAGCTCCAGAACCCTCCTACGAGCAGTACTTC. As protein: CASSLAPEPSYEQYF.

This clone was seen only once. This chain uses TRBV19 with TRBJ1-1; TRBD1 matches at 8 bases. The germline V gene encodes CDR1 LNHDA and CDR2 SQIVND (reference sequence). The CDR3 is 13 amino acids. V shed 4 bases, J shed 6 bases, and the junction held 4 bases outside the gene matches. CDR3 coding DNA: TGTGCCAGTAGTAGGACAGGGTTCGCTGAAGCTTTCTTT. The encoded protein is CASSRTGFAEAFF.

The chain has TRBV18 and TRBJ2-2, with D hard to call. The germline V and J ends were trimmed by 3 bases and 5 bases, with 10 bases remaining between them. The CDR3 spans 14 residues. Germline V gene sequence: CDR1 KGHSH, CDR2 LQKENI. CDR3 protein: CASSPSHRTGELFF. CDR3 nucleotide sequence: TGTGCCAGCTCACCTAGTCATCGGACCGGGGAGCTGTTTTTT.

This chain links TRBV18 with TRBJ2-5; 8 bases are a match to TRBD1. CDR3 length: 16 amino acids. The J segment lost 2 bases and the V segment lost 6 bases, leaving 11 bases of the junction unmatched. CDR1 KGHSH and CDR2 LQKENI come from the germline V gene. CDR3 sequence reads: CASSRRSGQGQETQYF. The CDR3 coding sequence is TGTGCCAGCTCCCGGCGGAGTGGACAGGGTCAAGAGACCCAGTACTTC.

About this clone: Likely a read error: the CDR3 ends without its conserved phenylalanine or tryptophan. No DNA is shown, since the ends of the CDR3 on it are uncertain; the CDR3 is the one TCRdb lists. The chain is built from TRBV2 and TRBJ2-7; the table's TRBD2 call for D was not verified on the DNA. Counting both end residues, the CDR3 totals 10 amino acids. The germline V gene encodes CDR1 SNHLY and CDR2 FYNNEI. CDR3 residues: CASSLVTLVA.

CDR3 in amino acids: CASSRGLAGSDTQYF. The CDR3 DNA follows: TGTGCCAGCAGCAGGGGACTAGCGGGATCAGATACGCAGTATTTT. J is TRBJ2-3 and V is TRBV9; 13 nucleotides line up with TRBD2. The J segment lost 4 bases and the V segment lost 4 bases, leaving 3 bases of the junction unmatched. From germline, CDR1 is SGDLS and CDR2 YYNGEE. The CDR3 runs 15 residues.

The chain has TRBV5-1 and TRBJ2-7, with D possibly matching TRBD2 (5 bases). Germline V CDR1 and CDR2: SGHRS, YFSETQ. CDR3 size: 13 residues. The chain's CDR3 is CANPGADSYEQYF. For the CDR3, the DNA is TGCGCTAACCCTGGAGCGGATTCCTACGAGCAGTACTTC.